The 16 T cell receptor beta chains below come from one sample, sequenced in a study of beta chain features in type 1 diabetes. TCRB transcripts that were expressed got sequenced, as all of the isolated RNA had been reverse transcribed. Clones were read by immunoSEQ multiplex PCR, and TCRdb kept only the in-frame ones, dropping some. This sample carries about 700,000 clones, roughly 13% of them seen once, and the ten largest clones take approximately 0.022%. Broader study findings: Among patients with Type 1 diabetes, TCRB CDR3s were moderately but significantly shorter in every one of the four CD4+ subsets.

These receptors have no identified antigens. Sequences were obtained from naive CD4+ T cells from blood. The source of these receptors is a man aged 18 to 30 with type 1 diabetes.

This clone has only a few counts. The CDR3 loop reads CASMMGHVDEKLFF. The CDR3 nucleotides read TGTGCCAGTATGATGGGACACGTAGATGAAAAACTGTTTTTT. V usage is TRBV19 and J usage is TRBJ1-4; D is possibly TRBD1 (6 bases). The CDR3 contains 14 residues. The germline V gene encodes CDR1 LNHDA and CDR2 SQIVND (reference sequence). V was pared by 7 bases and J by 6 bases, with 15 bases between. The variable domain in full, with the rest retrieved from reference TRBV19 and TRBJ1-4, is DGGITQSPKYLFRKEGQNVTLSCEQNLNHDAMYWYRQDPGQGLRLIYYSQIVNDFQKGDIAEGYSVSREKKESFPLTVTSAQKNPTAFYLCASMMGHVDEKLFFGSGTQLSVL.

CDR3 sequence (DNA): TGTGCCAGCAGCTTACTGGGGATGGGAGCTTTCTTT. It codes for CASSLLGMGAFF. This chain connects TRBV11-1 to TRBJ1-1; D not certain. The CDR3 is 12 amino acids. Trimming took off 2 bases at V and 10 bases at J, with 11 bases between the two ends. The germline V gene encodes CDR1 SGHAT and CDR2 FQDESV (reference sequence). The variable domain in full, completed from reference TRBV11-1 and TRBJ1-1, reads EAEVAQSPRYKITEKSQAVAFWCDPISGHATLYWYRQILGQGPELLVQFQDESVVDDSQLPKDRFSAERLKGVDSTLKIQPAELGDSAMYLCASSLLGMGAFFGQGTRLTVV.

The V and J genes are TRBV4-1 and TRBJ2-7; 8 bases align to TRBD1. Trimming cost V 4 bases and J 4 bases; bases outside gene matches: 12. Germline values: CDR1 MGHRA, CDR2 YSYEKL. The CDR3 extends over 16 amino acids. Here the CDR3 reads CASSRSDRERGYEQYF. CDR3 sequence (DNA): TGCGCCAGCAGCCGGTCGGACAGGGAAAGGGGATACGAGCAGTACTTC.

The sample holds a few counts of this clone. The V call is TRBV5-6, the J call TRBJ2-1; 8 positions agree with TRBD1. The CDR3 consists of 14 residues. Germline V lookup: CDR1 SGHDT, CDR2 YYEEEE. Trimming took 2 bases from V and 6 from J; bases not matched to a gene: 4. The chain's CDR3 is CASSLQGEANEQFF. The CDR3 DNA reads TGTGCCAGCAGCTTACAGGGGGAAGCCAATGAGCAGTTCTTC.

The chain joins TRBV5-4 to TRBJ2-5; the match to TRBD2 covers 8 bases. The CDR3 sequence is 16 residues long. Germline V CDR1 and CDR2: SGHNT, YYREEE (reference sequence). The V gene end was trimmed by 4 bases and the J gene end by 5 bases; junction bases not matched to a gene: 13. The CDR3 bases are TGTGCCAGCAGCCCTACTACGGGGGGGATCCTCGAGACCCAGTACTTC. As protein: CASSPTTGGILETQYF.

J is TRBJ1-2 and V is TRBV4-2, with D hard to call. V was cut by 0 bases and J by 4 bases, with 9 bases left in between. Germline V CDR1 and CDR2: LGHNA, YNFKEQ. This CDR3 spans 14 amino acids. The CDR3 is CASSQEWGGYGYTF. Here the CDR3 DNA reads TGTGCCAGCAGCCAAGAATGGGGTGGCTATGGCTACACCTTC.

In its sample, this clone was seen a few times. The chain joins TRBV11-2 to TRBJ1-5, with 7 bases identical to TRBD1. V lost 4 bases and J lost 7; bases outside the gene matches: 4. CDR1 is SGHAT, CDR2 FQNNGV, per germline. The CDR3 sequence is 13 residues long. The CDR3 here is CASSSTGDQPQHF. CDR3 nucleotide sequence: TGTGCCAGCAGCTCAACAGGGGACCAGCCCCAGCATTTT.

This clone was found a few times. The chain joins TRBV2 to TRBJ2-3, with a possible D match to TRBD1 (6 bases). The germline V gene has CDR1 SNHLY and CDR2 FYNNEI. Trimming cost V 7 bases and J 0 bases, with 8 bases left between them. The CDR3 length is 13 residues. CDR3 in amino acids: CASNRDSTDTQYF. In DNA, the CDR3 is TGTGCCAGCAACAGGGATAGCACAGATACGCAGTATTTT.

This clone came up a few times. This rearrangement joins TRBV30 to TRBJ2-3; the match to TRBD2 covers 9 bases. The germline gives CDR1 GTSNPN, CDR2 SVGIG (reference sequence). J lost 2 bases, V lost 6 bases, and 9 bases had no gene match. CDR3 length: 15 amino acids. The CDR3 region has the DNA TGTGCCTGCCAAACCGGGACTAGCACCACAGATACGCAGTATTTT. It specifies CACQTGTSTTDTQYF.

This clone was seen more than once but under ten times. The chain couples TRBV20-1 to TRBJ2-7, with no clear D. The CDR3 has 11 amino acids. Between the trimmed V and J ends, which lost 3 bases and 5 bases, there was a span of 8 bases. The V gene's germline CDR1 is DFQATT and CDR2 SNEGSKA (reference sequence). The DNA for the CDR3 is TGCAGTGCTAGCCCTTCAAACGAGCAGTACTTC. Its protein product is CSASPSNEQYF.

This clone was detected only a few times. The V and J genes are TRBV28 and TRBJ2-5, with 13 bases identical to TRBD2. This CDR3 contains 16 residues. CDR1 and CDR2 from the germline V gene are MDHEN and SYDVKM. The J segment lost 5 bases and the V segment lost 3 bases, leaving 6 bases of the junction unmatched. The CDR3 DNA reads TGTGCCAGCAGTTTCGGGACTAGCGGGACTGAGGAGACCCAGTACTTC. Its protein is CASSFGTSGTEETQYF.

In its sample, this clone was seen a few times. This rearrangement joins TRBV29-1 to TRBJ2-6; 9 nucleotides match TRBD1. The length of the CDR3 is 15 residues. V lost 6 bases, J lost 4 bases, and 7 bases stayed unmatched. Germline V CDR1 and CDR2: SQVTM, ANQGSEA. This CDR3 is CSVGQGSSGANVLTF. The CDR3 DNA reads as TGCAGCGTAGGACAGGGGAGTTCCGGGGCCAACGTCCTGACTTTC.

The V call is TRBV10-3, the J call TRBJ2-5; 8 bases line up with TRBD2. The V gene's germline CDR1 is ENHRY and CDR2 SYGVKD. This CDR3 is 14 amino acids long. Trimming removed 8 bases from V and 4 bases from J; junction bases left unmatched: 9. CDR3 loop: CAIGSGGGRETQYF. The CDR3 coding sequence is TGTGCCATCGGCAGCGGGGGAGGACGAGAGACCCAGTACTTC.

In its sample, this clone was seen a few times. This sequence joins TRBV7-6 and TRBJ1-5; TRBD1 matches 8 bases. Germline V gene lookup returns CDR1 SGHVS and CDR2 FNYEAQ. J lost 5 bases, V lost 5 bases, and 2 bases had no gene match. This CDR3 is 13 amino acids long. The CDR3 spells CASSMDRDQPQHF. CDR3 nucleotide sequence: TGTGCCAGCAGCATGGACAGGGATCAGCCCCAGCATTTT. Full variable domain (remainder filled in from reference TRBV7-6 and TRBJ1-5): GAGVSQSPRYKVTKRGQDVALRCDPISGHVSLYWYRQALGQGPEFLTYFNYEAQQDKSGLPNDRFSAERPEGSISTLTIQRTEQRDSAMYRCASSMDRDQPQHFGDGTRLSIL.

The genes are TRBV7-2 and TRBJ2-1, with a weak D call TRBD2 (6 bases). V was clipped by 1 base and J by 4 bases, with 11 bases between them. The CDR3 loop spans 15 amino acids. Germline V gene lookup returns CDR1 SGHTA and CDR2 FQGNSA. CDR3 coding DNA: TGTGCCAGCAGCTTAGAGGCTAGCGATTACAATGAGCAGTTCTTC. Translating it yields CASSLEASDYNEQFF.

This clone turned up a few times. The rearrangement links TRBV6-5 to TRBJ2-5, with D hard to call. The CDR3 consists of 13 residues. Trimming pared 6 bases from V and 4 bases from J, leaving 12 bases between. CDR1 is MNHEY, CDR2 SVGAGI, per germline. In nucleotides, the CDR3 is TGTGCCAGCAGCCGCCGTGCAGTAGAGACCCAGTACTTC. It specifies CASSRRAVETQYF.